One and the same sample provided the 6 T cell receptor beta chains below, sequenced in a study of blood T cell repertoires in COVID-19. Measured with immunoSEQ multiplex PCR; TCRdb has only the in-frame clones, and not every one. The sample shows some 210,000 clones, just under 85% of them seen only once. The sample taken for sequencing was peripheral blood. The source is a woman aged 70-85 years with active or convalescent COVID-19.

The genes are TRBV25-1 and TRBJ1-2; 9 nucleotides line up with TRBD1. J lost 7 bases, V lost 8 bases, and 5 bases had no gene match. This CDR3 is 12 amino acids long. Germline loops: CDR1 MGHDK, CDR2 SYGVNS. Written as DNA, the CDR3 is TGTGCCAGCGGCGGGACAGGGCGTGGCTACACCTTC. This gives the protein CASGGTGRGYTF.

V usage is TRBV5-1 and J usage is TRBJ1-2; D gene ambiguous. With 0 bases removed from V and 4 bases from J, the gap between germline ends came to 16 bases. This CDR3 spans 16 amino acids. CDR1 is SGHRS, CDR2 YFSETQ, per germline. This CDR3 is CASSLDRKNTGYGYTF. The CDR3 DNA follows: TGCGCCAGCAGCTTGGACCGGAAGAATACGGGCTATGGCTACACCTTC.

The CDR3 loop reads CASSPPGGGGYGYTF. For the CDR3, the DNA is TGTGCCAGCAGCCCACCGGGGGGGGGCGGCTATGGCTACACCTTC. The rearrangement uses TRBV5-6 and TRBJ1-2; weak D call: TRBD1 (6 bases). V lost 4 bases to trimming and J lost 4 bases, with 17 bases between them. The CDR3 has 15 residues. Germline V gene data show CDR1 as SGHDT and CDR2 as YYEEEE.

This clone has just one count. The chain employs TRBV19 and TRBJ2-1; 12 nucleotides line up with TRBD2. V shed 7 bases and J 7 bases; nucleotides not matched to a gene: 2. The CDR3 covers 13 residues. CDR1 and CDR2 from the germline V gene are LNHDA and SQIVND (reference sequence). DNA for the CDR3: TGTGCCAGTACCCTAGCGGGGGGGAATGAGCAGTTCTTC. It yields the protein CASTLAGGNEQFF.

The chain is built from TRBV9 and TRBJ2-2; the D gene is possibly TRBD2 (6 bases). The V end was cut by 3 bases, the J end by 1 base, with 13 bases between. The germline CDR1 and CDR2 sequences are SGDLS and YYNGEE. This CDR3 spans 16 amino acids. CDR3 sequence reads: CASSAWDFRNTGELFF. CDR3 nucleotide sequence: TGTGCCAGCAGCGCCTGGGACTTCCGGAACACCGGGGAGCTGTTTTTT.

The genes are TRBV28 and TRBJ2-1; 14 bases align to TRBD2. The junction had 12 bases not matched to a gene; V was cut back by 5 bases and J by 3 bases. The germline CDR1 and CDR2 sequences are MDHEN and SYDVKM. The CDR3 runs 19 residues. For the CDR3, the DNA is TGTGCCAGCAGTCCCCCACCTGCGGGACTAGCGGGAGACTACAATGAGCAGTTCTTC. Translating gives CASSPPPAGLAGDYNEQFF.